A single T cell receptor beta chain is shown here with its context. Its antigen is not identified. The PCR used 60 Vbeta and 13 Jbeta primers. Using immunoSEQ multiplex PCR, the repertoire was profiled, and TCRdb retains in-frame clones only, with some absent. Here the sample spans 200,000 to 250,000 clones, 77% being singletons. The data derive from a study of cytomegalovirus exposure and HLA in healthy donors. This CDR3 has 15 residues. The germline V gene has CDR1 GTSNPN and CDR2 SVGIG (reference sequence). The ends were cut back, 0 bases at V and 2 bases at J, with 14 bases in the middle. Overall study results and limits: Most TCR sequences were seen very rarely across donors, but some public TCRs occurred in many. The later analysis indicated that the majority of CMV-associated TCR beta chains appeared HLA-restricted.

This rearrangement joins TRBV30 to TRBJ2-7; tentatively, D is TRBD2 (6 bases). Material: PBMCs. The sequence was collected from a woman aged 60-75 years in good health and CMV-seropositive. CDR3 DNA sequence: TGTGCCTGGAGTGTACAAGGGGCGGGAACCTACGAGCAGTACTTC. Encoded protein: CAWSVQGAGTYEQYF. Based on the CDR3 plus reference TRBV30 and TRBJ2-7, the full variable domain is SQTIHQWPATLVQPVGSPLSLECTVEGTSNPNLYWYRQAAGRGLQLLFYSVGIGQISSEVPQNLSASRPQDRQFILSSKKLLLSDSGFYLCAWSVQGAGTYEQYFGPGTRLTVT.